A selection of T cell receptor beta chains follows, all from one sample in a study of blood T cell repertoires in COVID-19. Repertoires were generated with immunoSEQ multiplex PCR, while TCRdb's copy carries only in-frame clones and drops some. The table has 170,000 or so clones, roughly 88% seen once. The source material was peripheral blood. The receptors stem from a woman aged 55-70 years with acute or convalescent COVID-19. The CDR3 runs from the conserved cysteine through the conserved F or W. For some rows the clone size is stated as once, few or many, or as a class when expanded; others skip it.

cdr3_aa: CASSLDTPNTGELFF; clone_size: few; v_call: TRBV5-1; cdr3_length: 15
cdr3_aa: CASSQGGAGGTNTQYF; clone_size: NA; v_call: TRBV4-3; cdr3_length: 16
cdr3_aa: CASKLQLASPNNEQFF; clone_size: NA; v_call: TRBV27; cdr3_length: 16
cdr3_aa: CASSLDSTHYEQYF; clone_size: NA; v_call: TRBV18; cdr3_length: 14
cdr3_aa: CASSLTGATEAFF; clone_size: once; v_call: TRBV6-5; cdr3_length: 13
cdr3_aa: CASSLGTSGYEQYF; clone_size: once; v_call: TRBV5-1; cdr3_length: 14
cdr3_aa: CASSLRTESNTEAFF; clone_size: NA; v_call: TRBV5-1; cdr3_length: 15
cdr3_aa: CASSLAWDRGIYEQYF; clone_size: NA; v_call: TRBV7-2; cdr3_length: 16
cdr3_aa: CASSYRGVDTGELFF; clone_size: NA; v_call: TRBV6-2/TRBV6-3; cdr3_length: 15
cdr3_aa: CASSNQGESNQPQHF; clone_size: NA; v_call: TRBV18; cdr3_length: 15
cdr3_aa: CASSSVDSYNEQFF; clone_size: NA; v_call: TRBV5-4; cdr3_length: 14
cdr3_aa: CATRTSGGGETQYF; clone_size: NA; v_call: TRBV6-5; cdr3_length: 14